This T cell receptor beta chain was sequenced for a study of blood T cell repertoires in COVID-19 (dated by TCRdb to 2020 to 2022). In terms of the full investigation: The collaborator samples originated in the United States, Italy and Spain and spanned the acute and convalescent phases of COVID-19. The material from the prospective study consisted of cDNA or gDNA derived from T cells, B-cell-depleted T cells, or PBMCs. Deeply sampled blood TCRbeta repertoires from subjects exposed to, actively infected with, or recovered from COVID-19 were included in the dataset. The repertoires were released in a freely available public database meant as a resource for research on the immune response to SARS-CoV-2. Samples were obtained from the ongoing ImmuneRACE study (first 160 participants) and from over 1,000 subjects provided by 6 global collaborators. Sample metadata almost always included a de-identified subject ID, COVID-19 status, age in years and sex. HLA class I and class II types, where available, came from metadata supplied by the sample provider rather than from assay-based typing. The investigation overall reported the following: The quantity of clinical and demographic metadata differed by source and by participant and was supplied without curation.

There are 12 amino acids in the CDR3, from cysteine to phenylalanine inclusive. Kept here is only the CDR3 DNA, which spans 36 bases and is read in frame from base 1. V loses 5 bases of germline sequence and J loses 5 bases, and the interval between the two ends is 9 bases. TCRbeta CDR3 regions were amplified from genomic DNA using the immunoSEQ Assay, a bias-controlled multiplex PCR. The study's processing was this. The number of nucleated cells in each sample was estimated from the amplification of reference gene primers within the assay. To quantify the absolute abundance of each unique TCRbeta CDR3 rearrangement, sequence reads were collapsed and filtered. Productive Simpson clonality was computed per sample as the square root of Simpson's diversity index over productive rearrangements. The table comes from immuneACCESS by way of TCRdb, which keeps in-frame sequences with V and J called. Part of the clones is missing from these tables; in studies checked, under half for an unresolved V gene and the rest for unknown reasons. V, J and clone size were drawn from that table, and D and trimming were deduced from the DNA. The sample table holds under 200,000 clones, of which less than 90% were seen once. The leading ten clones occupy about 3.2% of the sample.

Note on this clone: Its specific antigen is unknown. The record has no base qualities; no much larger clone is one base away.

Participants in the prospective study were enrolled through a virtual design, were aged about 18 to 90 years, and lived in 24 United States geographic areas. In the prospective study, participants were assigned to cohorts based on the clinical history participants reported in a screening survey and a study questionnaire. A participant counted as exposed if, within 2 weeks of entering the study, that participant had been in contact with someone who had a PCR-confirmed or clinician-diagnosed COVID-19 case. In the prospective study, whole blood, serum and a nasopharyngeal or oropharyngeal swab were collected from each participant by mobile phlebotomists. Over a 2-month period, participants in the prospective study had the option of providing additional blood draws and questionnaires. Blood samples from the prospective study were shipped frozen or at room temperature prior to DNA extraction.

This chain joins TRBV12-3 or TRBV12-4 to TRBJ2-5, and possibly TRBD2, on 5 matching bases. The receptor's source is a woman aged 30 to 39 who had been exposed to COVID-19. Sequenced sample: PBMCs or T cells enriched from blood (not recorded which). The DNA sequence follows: TGTGCCAGCAGTCCCTCGGGGGAGACCCAGTACTTC. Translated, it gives CASSPSGETQYF.